The T cell receptor beta chain described here comes from a study of T cell responses to AZD1222 COVID-19 vaccine (dated by TCRdb to the early 2020s). At the level of the whole study: AZD1222 recipients given second doses at about 4 weeks or at about 12 weeks were pooled, since spike-specific TCR depth and breadth were not found to differ between the two schedules. TCR sequencing covered about 230 trial participants: about 210 given two doses of AZD1222 and some 25 given two doses of MenACWY control vaccine. Trial participants were enrolled into age subgroups of 18-55, 56-69 and 70-plus years, which contained approximately 150, 28 and 58 TCR-sequenced participants, respectively.

The CDR3 regions of human TCRbeta chains were analyzed by immunosequencing. As for how the authors treated the data: TCRs in the repertoires were compared against a reference library of SARS-CoV-2-specific TCRs that had been generated with the MIRA antigen-specificity platform. Breadth meant the fraction of unique TCRs that were SARS-CoV-2-associated, whereas depth meant the fraction of total T cells that were SARS-CoV-2-associated. Using the MIRA data, each spike-specific TCR was mapped to the spike region that the TCR reacts to and placed in a CD4 or CD8 class. Log10-transformed breadth and depth values were compared by one-way ANOVA with Sidak's multiple comparisons tests. Held by TCRdb, this immuneACCESS table contains in-frame sequences only and omits some clones. Under half of the omission traces to an unresolved V gene where checked; the cause of the rest is unknown. V and J calls plus clone size are reproduced from that table; the DNA served to infer D and trimming. The sample records some 94,000 clones, about 85% of which are singletons. The ten biggest clones cover just under 3% of the sample.

Points the paper makes about the study in general: Reportedly, close to half of the unique spike-specific TCRs recognized epitopes lying outside the regions that are mutated in the B.1.351 and B.1.1.7 variants. No day 14 peak-response samples were available, so repertoires were characterized only after the peak T cell response. The whole spike protein was spanned by vaccine-associated CD4 TCRs, and dominant responses were seen in regions 160-218 and 743-854. Conclusions about previously exposed vaccinees were limited because only 5 or 6 AZD1222 recipients were SARS-CoV-2 seropositive at baseline. The 56-69-year group was small, and its depth increase did not reach significance, likely because of low power. Participants were mostly white British, with more females than males. The authors suggested clonal diversity may have been underestimated. Spike-specific TCR breadth and depth rose significantly after two AZD1222 doses compared with day 0 and with MenACWY recipients.

Measured from the cysteine to the phenylalanine, the CDR3 is 16 residues long. The DNA shown is the 48-base CDR3, in frame from base 1. V was cut back by 4 bases and J by 4 bases, leaving a gap of 14 bases between them. The germline V gene gives CDR1 as KGHSH and CDR2 as LQKENI. As for this clone: Its antigen is unknown. No quality values exist for individual bases; no much larger clone is one base distant.

Sample time point, as interpreted from the label and publication: baseline before first vaccination. Vaccinee samples were obtained from the UK trials COV001 and COV002, which included a single-blind randomized controlled phase 2/3 trial of AZD1222 (ChAdOx1 nCoV-19) in healthy adults. For TCRbeta chain sequencing, PBMC samples were collected from trial participants at day 0 and at day 28 after the second dose. The receptor was derived from an adult in good health. The chain links TRBV18 with TRBJ1-6, with a tentative D gene TRBD1 over 5 matching bases. The source material was peripheral blood, sampled on day 0 of AZD1222 vaccination. The CDR3 loop reads CASSLGRDRYNSPLHF. The DNA sequence is given as TGTGCCAGCTCACTCGGAAGGGACCGTTATAATTCACCCCTCCACTTT.